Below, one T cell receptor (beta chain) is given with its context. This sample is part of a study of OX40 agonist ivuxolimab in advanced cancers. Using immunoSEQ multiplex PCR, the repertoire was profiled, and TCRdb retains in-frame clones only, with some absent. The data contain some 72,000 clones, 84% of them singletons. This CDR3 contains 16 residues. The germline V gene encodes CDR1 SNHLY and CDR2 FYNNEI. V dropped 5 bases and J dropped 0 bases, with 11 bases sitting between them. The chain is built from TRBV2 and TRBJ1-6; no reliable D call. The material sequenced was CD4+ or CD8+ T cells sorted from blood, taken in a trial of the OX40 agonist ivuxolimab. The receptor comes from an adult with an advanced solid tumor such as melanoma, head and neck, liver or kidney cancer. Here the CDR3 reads CASSNLGSSYNSPLHF. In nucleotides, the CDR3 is TGTGCCAGCAGTAACCTGGGGAGCTCCTATAATTCACCCCTCCACTTT.